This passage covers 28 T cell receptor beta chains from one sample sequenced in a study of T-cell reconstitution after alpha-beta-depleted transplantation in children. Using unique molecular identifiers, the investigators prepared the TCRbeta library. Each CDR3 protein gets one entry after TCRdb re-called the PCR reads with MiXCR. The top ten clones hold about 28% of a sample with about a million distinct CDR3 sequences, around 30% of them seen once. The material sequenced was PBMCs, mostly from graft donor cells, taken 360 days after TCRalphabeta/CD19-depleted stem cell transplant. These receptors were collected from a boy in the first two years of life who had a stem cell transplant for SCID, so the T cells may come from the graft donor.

The CDR3 region is CASRDGQVGNTIYF. Written as DNA, the CDR3 is TGTGCCAGCAGGGATGGACAGGTCGGAAACACCATATATTTT. The chain employs TRBV28 and TRBJ1-3; 7 nucleotides agree with TRBD1. This CDR3 is 14 amino acids long. J lost 4 bases, V lost 6 bases, and 6 bases had no gene match. The germline V gene has CDR1 MDHEN and CDR2 SYDVKM.

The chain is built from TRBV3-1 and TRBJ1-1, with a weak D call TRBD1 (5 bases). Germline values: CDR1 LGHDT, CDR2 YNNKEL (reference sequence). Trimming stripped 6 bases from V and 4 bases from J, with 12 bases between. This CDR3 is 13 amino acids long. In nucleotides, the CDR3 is TGTGCCAGCAGAGGGGAGGTATTCACTGAAGCTTTCTTT. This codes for CASRGEVFTEAFF.

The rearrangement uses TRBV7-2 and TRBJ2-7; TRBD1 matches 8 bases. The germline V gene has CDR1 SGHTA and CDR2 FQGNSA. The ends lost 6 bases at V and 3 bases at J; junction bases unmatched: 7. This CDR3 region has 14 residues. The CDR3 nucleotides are TGTGCCAGCAGGATCGACAGGGGATACTACGAGCAGTACTTC. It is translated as CASRIDRGYYEQYF. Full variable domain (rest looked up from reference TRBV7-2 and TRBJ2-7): GAGVSQSPSNKVTEKGKDVELRCDPISGHTALYWYRQSLGQGLEFLIYFQGNSAPDKSGLPSDRFSAERTGGSVSTLTIQRTQQEDSAVYLCASRIDRGYYEQYFGPGTRLTVT.

This CDR3 reads CSARLAGEGDTQYF. The CDR3 DNA reads as TGCAGTGCTAGACTAGCGGGGGAAGGAGATACGCAGTATTTT. This chain joins TRBV20-1 and TRBJ2-3; TRBD2 aligns across 10 bases. CDR1 is DFQATT and CDR2 is SNEGSKA in the germline V gene (reference sequence). This CDR3 region has 14 residues. V trimming: 2 bases; J trimming: 5 bases; junction bases outside the gene matches: 4.

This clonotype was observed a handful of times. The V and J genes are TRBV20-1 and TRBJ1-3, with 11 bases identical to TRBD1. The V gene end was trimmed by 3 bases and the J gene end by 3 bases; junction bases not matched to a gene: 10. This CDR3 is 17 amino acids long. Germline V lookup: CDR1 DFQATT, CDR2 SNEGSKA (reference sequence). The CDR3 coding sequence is TGCAGTGCTAGTGATGCCCGGACAGGGGGCTTTGGAAACACCATATATTTT. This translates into CSASDARTGGFGNTIYF.

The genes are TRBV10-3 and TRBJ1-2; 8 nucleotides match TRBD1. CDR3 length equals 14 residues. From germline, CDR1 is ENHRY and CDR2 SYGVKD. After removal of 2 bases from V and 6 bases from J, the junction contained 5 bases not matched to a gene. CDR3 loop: CAISEGGQGHGYTF. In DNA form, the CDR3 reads TGTGCCATCAGTGAGGGAGGACAGGGACATGGCTACACCTTC.

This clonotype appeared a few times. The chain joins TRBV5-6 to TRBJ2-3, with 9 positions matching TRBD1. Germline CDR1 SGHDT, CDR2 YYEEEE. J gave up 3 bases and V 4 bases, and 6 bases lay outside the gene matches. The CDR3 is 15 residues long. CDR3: CASSLRDRATDTQYF. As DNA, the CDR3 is TGTGCCAGCAGCCTCCGGGACAGGGCTACAGATACGCAGTATTTT.

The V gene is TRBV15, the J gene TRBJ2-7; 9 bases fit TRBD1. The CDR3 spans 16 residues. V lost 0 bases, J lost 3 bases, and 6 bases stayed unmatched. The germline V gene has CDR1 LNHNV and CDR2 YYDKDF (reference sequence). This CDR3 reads CATSRESPDRGYEQYF. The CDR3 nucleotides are TGTGCCACCAGCAGAGAATCCCCGGACAGGGGCTACGAGCAGTACTTC.

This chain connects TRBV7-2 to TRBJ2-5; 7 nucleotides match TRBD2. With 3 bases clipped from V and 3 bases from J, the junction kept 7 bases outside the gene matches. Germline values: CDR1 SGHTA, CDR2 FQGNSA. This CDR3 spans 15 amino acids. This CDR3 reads CASSLVGLLKETQYF. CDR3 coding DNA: TGTGCCAGCAGCTTGGTGGGACTATTAAAAGAGACCCAGTACTTC.

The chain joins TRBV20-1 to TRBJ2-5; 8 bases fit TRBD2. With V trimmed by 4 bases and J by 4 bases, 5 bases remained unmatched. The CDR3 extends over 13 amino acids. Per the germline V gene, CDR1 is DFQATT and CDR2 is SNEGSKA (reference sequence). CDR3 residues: CSATQRGGETQYF. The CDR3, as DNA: TGCAGTGCTACGCAACGGGGGGGAGAGACCCAGTACTTC.

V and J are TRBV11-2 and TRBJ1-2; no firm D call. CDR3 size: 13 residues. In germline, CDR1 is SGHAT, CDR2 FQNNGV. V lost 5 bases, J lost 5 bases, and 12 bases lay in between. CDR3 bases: TGTGCCAGCAGCGCAATTTCGGGATATGGCTACACCTTC. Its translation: CASSAISGYGYTF.

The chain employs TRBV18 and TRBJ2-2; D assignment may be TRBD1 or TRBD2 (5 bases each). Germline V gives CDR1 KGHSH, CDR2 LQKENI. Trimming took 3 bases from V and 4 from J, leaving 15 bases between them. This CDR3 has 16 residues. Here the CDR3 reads CASSPDRGRATGELFF. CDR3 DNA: TGTGCCAGCTCACCCGATCGGGGCAGGGCCACCGGGGAGCTGTTTTTT.

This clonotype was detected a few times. In nucleotides, the CDR3 is TGTGCCAGCAGCTTTGGGACAGGGGTGGACACTGAAGCTTTCTTT. The encoded protein is CASSFGTGVDTEAFF. The chain carries TRBV7-9 and TRBJ1-1, with 10 bases matching TRBD1. Trimming took 3 bases from V and 3 from J; bases not matched to a gene: 4. This CDR3 has 15 amino acids. In germline, CDR1 is SEHNR, CDR2 FQNEAQ (reference sequence).

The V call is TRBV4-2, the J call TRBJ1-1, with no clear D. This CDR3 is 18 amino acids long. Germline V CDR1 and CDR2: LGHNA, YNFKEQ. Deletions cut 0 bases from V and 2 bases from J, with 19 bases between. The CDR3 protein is CASSQDVLGSSINTEAFF. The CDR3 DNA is TGTGCCAGCAGCCAAGATGTCTTGGGAAGCTCGATAAACACTGAAGCTTTCTTT.

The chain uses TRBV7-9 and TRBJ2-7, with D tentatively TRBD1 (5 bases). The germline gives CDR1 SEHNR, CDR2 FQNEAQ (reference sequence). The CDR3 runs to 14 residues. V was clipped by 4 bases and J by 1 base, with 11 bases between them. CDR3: CASSSGKRSYEQYF. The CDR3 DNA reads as TGTGCCAGCAGCTCAGGGAAGAGGTCCTACGAGCAGTACTTC.

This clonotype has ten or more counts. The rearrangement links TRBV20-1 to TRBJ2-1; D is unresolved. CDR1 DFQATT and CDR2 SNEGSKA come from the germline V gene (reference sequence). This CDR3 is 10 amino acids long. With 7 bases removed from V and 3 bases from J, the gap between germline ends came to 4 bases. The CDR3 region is CSGDYNEQFF. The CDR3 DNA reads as TGCAGTGGAGACTACAATGAGCAGTTCTTC.

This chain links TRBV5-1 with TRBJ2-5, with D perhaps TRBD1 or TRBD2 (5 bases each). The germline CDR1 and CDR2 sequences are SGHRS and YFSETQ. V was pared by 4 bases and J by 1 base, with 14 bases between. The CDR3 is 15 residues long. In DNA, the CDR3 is TGCGCCAGCAGCGGCGGCAGAGGGGCCCAAGAGACCCAGTACTTC. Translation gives CASSGGRGAQETQYF.

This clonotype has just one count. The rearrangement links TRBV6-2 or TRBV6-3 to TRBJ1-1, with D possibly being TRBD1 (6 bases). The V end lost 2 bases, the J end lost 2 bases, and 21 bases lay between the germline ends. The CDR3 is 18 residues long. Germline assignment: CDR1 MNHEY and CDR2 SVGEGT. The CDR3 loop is CASSYEPGAGALNTEAFF. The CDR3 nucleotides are TGTGCCAGCAGTTACGAGCCGGGGGCAGGAGCTTTAAACACTGAAGCTTTCTTT.

The CDR3 sequence: CASSLVPGLYEQYF. The CDR3 coding sequence is TGTGCCAGCAGTTTAGTCCCAGGATTGTACGAGCAGTACTTC. The rearrangement uses TRBV12-3 or TRBV12-4 and TRBJ2-7; no clear D gene. V was shortened by 1 base and J by 4 bases, with 11 bases between the two germline ends. CDR3 length equals 14 residues.

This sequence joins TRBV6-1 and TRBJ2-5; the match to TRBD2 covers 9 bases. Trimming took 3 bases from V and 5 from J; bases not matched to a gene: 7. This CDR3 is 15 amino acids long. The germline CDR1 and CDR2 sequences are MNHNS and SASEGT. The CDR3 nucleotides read TGTGCCAGCAGTGACTGGCTAGCGGGGATGGAGACCCAGTACTTC. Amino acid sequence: CASSDWLAGMETQYF.

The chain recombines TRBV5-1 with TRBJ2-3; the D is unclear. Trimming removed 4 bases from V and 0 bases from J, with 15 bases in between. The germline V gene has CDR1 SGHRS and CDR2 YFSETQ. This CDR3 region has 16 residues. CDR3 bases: TGCGCCAGCAGCCCGACTTATGGCACCAGCACAGATACGCAGTATTTT. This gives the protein CASSPTYGTSTDTQYF.

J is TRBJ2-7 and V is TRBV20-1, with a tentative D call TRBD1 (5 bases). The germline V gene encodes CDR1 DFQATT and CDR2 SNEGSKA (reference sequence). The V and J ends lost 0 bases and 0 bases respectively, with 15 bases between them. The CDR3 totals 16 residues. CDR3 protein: CSARDPSRALSYEQYF. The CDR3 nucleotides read TGCAGTGCTAGAGATCCCAGCAGGGCCCTCTCCTACGAGCAGTACTTC.

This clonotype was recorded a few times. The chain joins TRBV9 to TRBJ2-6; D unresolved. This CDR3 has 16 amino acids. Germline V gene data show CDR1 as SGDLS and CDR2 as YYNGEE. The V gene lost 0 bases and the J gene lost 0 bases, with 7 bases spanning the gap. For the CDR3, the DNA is TGTGCCAGCAGCGTAGGTATGGGCTCTGGGGCCAACGTCCTGACTTTC. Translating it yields CASSVGMGSGANVLTF. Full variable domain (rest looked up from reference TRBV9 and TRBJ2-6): DSGVTQTPKHLITATGQRVTLRCSPRSGDLSVYWYQQSLDQGLQFLIQYYNGEERAKGNILERFSAQQFPDLHSELNLSSLELGDSALYFCASSVGMGSGANVLTFGAGSRLTVL.

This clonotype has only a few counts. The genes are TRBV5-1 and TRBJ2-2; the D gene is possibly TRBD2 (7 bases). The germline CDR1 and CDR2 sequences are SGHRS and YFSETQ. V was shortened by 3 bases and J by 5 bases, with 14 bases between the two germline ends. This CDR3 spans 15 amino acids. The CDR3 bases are TGCGCCAGCAGCTGGACTAGGGGGGATACCGGGGAGCTGTTTTTT. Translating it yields CASSWTRGDTGELFF.

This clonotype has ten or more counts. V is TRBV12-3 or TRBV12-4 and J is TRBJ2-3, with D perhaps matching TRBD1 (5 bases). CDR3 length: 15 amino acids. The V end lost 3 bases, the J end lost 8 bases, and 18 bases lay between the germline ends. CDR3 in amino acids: CASSLLQGPSGTQYF. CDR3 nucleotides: TGTGCCAGCAGTTTGTTGCAGGGCCCCTCCGGTACGCAGTATTTT.

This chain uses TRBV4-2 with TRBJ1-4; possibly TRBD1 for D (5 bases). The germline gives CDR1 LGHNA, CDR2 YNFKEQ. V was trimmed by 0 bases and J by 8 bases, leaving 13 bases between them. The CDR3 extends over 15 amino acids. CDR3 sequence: CASSQDWGYREKLFF. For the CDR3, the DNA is TGTGCCAGCAGCCAAGATTGGGGGTACAGAGAAAAACTGTTTTTT.

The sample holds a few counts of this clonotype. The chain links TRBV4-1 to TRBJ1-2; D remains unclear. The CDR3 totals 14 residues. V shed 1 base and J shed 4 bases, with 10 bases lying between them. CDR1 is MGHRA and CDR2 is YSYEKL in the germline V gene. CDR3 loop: CASSQGLKGYGYTF. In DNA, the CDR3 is TGCGCCAGCAGCCAAGGACTTAAAGGCTATGGCTACACCTTC.

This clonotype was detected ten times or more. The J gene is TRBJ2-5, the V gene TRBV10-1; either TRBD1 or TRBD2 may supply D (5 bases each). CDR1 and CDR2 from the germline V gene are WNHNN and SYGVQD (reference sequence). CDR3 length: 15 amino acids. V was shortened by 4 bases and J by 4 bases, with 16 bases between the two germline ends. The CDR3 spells CASSAGTNDIETQYF. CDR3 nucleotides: TGCGCCAGCAGTGCCGGGACCAACGATATAGAGACCCAGTACTTC.